The T cell receptor beta chain described here comes from a study of T cell responses to AZD1222 COVID-19 vaccine. Study-level points and caveats: Most donors were white British and more were female, and clonal diversity was possibly underestimated.

To note about this clone: Its antigen is currently unknown.

The CDR3 sequence is 16 residues long. V shed 7 bases and J 7 bases; nucleotides not matched to a gene: 16. Germline values: CDR1 MDHEN, CDR2 SYDVKM. Assay used: immunoSEQ multiplex PCR; TCRdb lists only in-frame clones, some missing. Found here are more than 250,000 clones, over 90% of them singletons; the top ten hold 0.55%. The sequences come from peripheral blood, collected on day 0 of AZD1222 vaccination. The V and J genes are TRBV28 and TRBJ1-2, with 9 bases that match TRBD1. The TCR originated in an adult in good health. Here the CDR3 DNA reads TGTGCCAGCACCCTATCAGTCGGGACAGGGAGAAGTGGCTACACCTTC. Translation: CASTLSVGTGRSGYTF.